This TCR beta chain was sequenced during a study of CD8 T cells in Susac syndrome. Overall study findings and caveats: The authors acknowledged that the study's TCR sequencing and HLA analysis involved relatively few individuals.

Random hexamers were used to reverse transcribe the RNA input (about 0.5 to 1 ug). Across 54 Vbeta and 13 Jbeta, TCR beta CDR3 was amplified with immunoSEQ multiplex PCR. TCRdb re-called the immunoSEQ multiplex PCR reads with MiXCR, one entry per CDR3 protein. This table has about 290,000 distinct CDR3 sequences, around 89% appearing once. The sequenced target, TCR beta, came from blood CD8+ and CD4+ T cells. Negative isolation was used for CD8+ and CD4+ T cells, and FACS enrichment was applied to TEMRA cells. Note on this clonotype: Its antigen is not identified.

With 5 bases removed from V and 10 bases from J, the gap between germline ends came to 17 bases. The CDR3 consists of 13 residues. V is TRBV12-3 or TRBV12-4 and J is TRBJ1-1; tentatively, D is TRBD1 (5 bases). Sequenced material: CD8+ T cells from PBMCs. This clonotype originated in a human donor with multiple sclerosis. CDR3 sequence: CASSPEGTRGAFF. DNA of the CDR3: TGTGCCAGCAGTCCCGAGGGGACCCGGGGAGCTTTCTTT.